Listed below are T cell receptor beta chains from one sample, sequenced in a study of breast tumors, draining lymph nodes, adjacent tissues. Via MiXCR, TCRdb re-called the multiplex PCR reads, giving one row per CDR3 protein. The sample includes approximately 300,000 distinct CDR3 sequences, 30% seen only once; the top ten take over 0.95%. The sample taken for sequencing was axillary lymph node tissue. These receptors came from a female donor with breast cancer. Some clones in this sample may be carry-over from other donors' samples. Both conserved end residues are part of each CDR3. The D gene is left open where the match is weak. Not all rows give a size; the values are once, few, many and, for expanded clones, a class.

cdr3_aa: CASRRKGTYEQYF
cdr3_nt: TGTGCCAGCAGACGGAAGGGAACCTACGAGCAGTACTTC
j_call: TRBJ2-7
d_call: NA
v_call: TRBV2
clone_size: many

cdr3_aa: CASSPRDSPSGGNQLQHF
cdr3_nt: TGTGCCAGCAGCCCACGGGACAGCCCATCGGGTGGCAATCAGCTCCAGCATTTT
j_call: TRBJ1-5
d_call: NA
v_call: TRBV3-2
clone_size: once

cdr3_aa: CASSEKGTSGRIVETQYF
cdr3_nt: TGTGCCAGCAGTGAAAAGGGAACTAGCGGGAGGATCGTAGAGACCCAGTACTTC
j_call: TRBJ2-5
d_call: TRBD2
v_call: TRBV25-1
clone_size: many

cdr3_aa: CASAGGTGELFF
cdr3_nt: TGTGCCAGCGCTGGGGGCACCGGGGAGCTGTTTTTT
j_call: TRBJ2-2
d_call: NA
v_call: TRBV12-3/TRBV12-4
clone_size: many

cdr3_aa: CASSFMGGGTDTQYF
cdr3_nt: TGTGCCAGCAGCTTCATGGGGGGGGGAACAGATACGCAGTATTTT
j_call: TRBJ2-3
d_call: TRBD2
v_call: TRBV7-2
clone_size: many

cdr3_aa: CASSEGTSGLNEQFF
cdr3_nt: TGTGCCAGCAGTGAAGGGACTAGCGGGTTGAATGAGCAGTTCTTC
j_call: TRBJ2-1
d_call: TRBD2
v_call: TRBV6-1
clone_size: NA

cdr3_aa: CASRVTGGQQFF
cdr3_nt: TGTGCCAGCAGGGTGACGGGGGGGCAGCAGTTCTTC
j_call: TRBJ2-1
d_call: TRBD2
v_call: TRBV12-3/TRBV12-4
clone_size: many

cdr3_aa: CASSSPGLAGGGSIQYF
cdr3_nt: TGTGCCAGCAGCTCTCCCGGACTAGCGGGAGGGGGGAGCATTCAGTACTTC
j_call: TRBJ2-4
d_call: TRBD2
v_call: TRBV7-2
clone_size: NA

cdr3_aa: CASSLVPPWGEGRSYEQYF
cdr3_nt: TGTGCTAGTAGTTTGGTACCCCCGTGGGGGGAAGGGAGGTCCTACGAGCAGTACTTC
j_call: TRBJ2-7
d_call: NA
v_call: TRBV12-5
clone_size: NA

cdr3_aa: CASRTTGSRGYGYTF
cdr3_nt: TGTGCCAGCAGAACGACAGGGTCTCGTGGCTATGGCTACACCTTC
j_call: TRBJ1-2
d_call: TRBD1
v_call: TRBV6-5
clone_size: many

cdr3_aa: CASSSSRSSSGSSGQFF
cdr3_nt: TGCGCCAGCAGCTCCTCCCGCTCATCTAGCGGGAGTTCGGGGCAGTTCTTC
j_call: TRBJ2-1
d_call: TRBD2
v_call: TRBV5-1
clone_size: many

cdr3_aa: CAISERQEYNSPLHF
cdr3_nt: TGTGCCATCAGTGAGAGACAGGAGTATAATTCACCCCTCCACTTT
j_call: TRBJ1-6
d_call: NA
v_call: TRBV10-3
clone_size: many

cdr3_aa: CASSQESGGYQPQHF
cdr3_nt: TGCGCCAGCAGCCAAGAATCGGGGGGTTATCAGCCCCAGCATTTT
j_call: TRBJ1-5
d_call: NA
v_call: TRBV4-1
clone_size: many

cdr3_aa: CASSIVGTGGRVETQYF
cdr3_nt: TGTGCCAGTAGTATTGTGGGTACAGGCGGACGAGTAGAGACCCAGTACTTC
j_call: TRBJ2-5
d_call: NA
v_call: TRBV19
clone_size: many

cdr3_aa: CASRISSYNEQFF
cdr3_nt: TGTGCCAGCAGAATTAGCTCCTACAATGAGCAGTTCTTC
j_call: TRBJ2-1
d_call: NA
v_call: TRBV27
clone_size: once

cdr3_aa: CASSDSGRASETQYF
cdr3_nt: TGTGCCAGCAGTGATAGCGGGAGGGCCTCCGAGACCCAGTACTTC
j_call: TRBJ2-5
d_call: TRBD2
v_call: TRBV2
clone_size: NA

cdr3_aa: CASSTPEDSRYEQYF
cdr3_nt: TGTGCCAGCAGCACACCCGAGGACAGCCGGTACGAGCAGTACTTC
j_call: TRBJ2-7
d_call: NA
v_call: TRBV7-2
clone_size: many

cdr3_aa: CASSPGGGRQREQYF
cdr3_nt: TGTGCCAGCAGCCCCGGGGGCGGGAGACAGCGCGAGCAGTACTTC
j_call: TRBJ2-7
d_call: NA
v_call: TRBV6-5
clone_size: many

cdr3_aa: CASSAYYEQLF
cdr3_nt: TGTGCCAGCAGCGCTTACTATGAGCAGCTCTTC
j_call: TRBJ2-1
d_call: NA
v_call: TRBV27
clone_size: NA

cdr3_aa: CASSQSWGADYEQYF
cdr3_nt: TGTGCCAGCAGCCAAAGCTGGGGTGCCGACTACGAGCAGTACTTC
j_call: TRBJ2-7
d_call: NA
v_call: TRBV3-1
clone_size: few

cdr3_aa: CASSHGPILGNPQETQYF
cdr3_nt: TGTGCTAGCAGTCACGGGCCCATATTAGGGAACCCCCAAGAGACCCAGTACTTC
j_call: TRBJ2-5
d_call: NA
v_call: TRBV7-7
clone_size: many

cdr3_aa: CASSQGTATEAFF
cdr3_nt: TGTGCCAGCAGTCAGGGGACAGCCACTGAAGCTTTCTTT
j_call: TRBJ1-1
d_call: TRBD1
v_call: TRBV6-6
clone_size: few